A single sample is the source of the 17 T cell receptor beta chains below, sequenced in a study of breast tumors, draining lymph nodes, adjacent tissues. Samples came from axillary lymph nodes draining the breast cancer. TCRdb re-derived calls from the multiplex PCR reads in MiXCR, one entry per CDR3 protein. The sample contains over 150,000 distinct CDR3 sequences, over 25% of which appear only once. Source material: axillary lymph node tissue. Every receptor here comes from a female donor with breast cancer. Some clones in this sample may be carry-over from other donors' samples.

A word on this clonotype: Possible read error: a much larger clone is one base away. The rearrangement uses TRBV6-1 and TRBJ1-4; D is uncertain. The CDR3 is 16 amino acids. The V gene's germline CDR1 is MNHNS and CDR2 SASEGT. V shed 5 bases and J shed 0 bases, with 13 bases lying between them. The CDR3 sequence is CASSQRGRTTNEKLFF. The CDR3 DNA reads TGTGCCAGCAGTCAACGTGGGCGGACAACTAATGAAAAACTGTTTTTT.

This clonotype has at least ten counts. The chain joins TRBV10-3 to TRBJ2-2, with 13 bases fitting TRBD2. From germline, CDR1 is ENHRY and CDR2 SYGVKD. V gave up 8 bases and J gave up 2 bases; unmatched junction bases: 8. The CDR3 is 17 amino acids. This CDR3 is CAISVTSGGTNTGELFF. The CDR3 coding sequence is TGTGCCATCTCGGTGACTAGCGGGGGGACCAACACCGGGGAGCTGTTTTTT.

This clonotype showed up many times. This chain uses TRBV5-6 with TRBJ2-5; no reliable D call. V was clipped by 6 bases and J by 5 bases, with 20 bases between them. The CDR3 covers 15 residues. Germline V lookup: CDR1 SGHDT, CDR2 YYEEEE. In DNA, the CDR3 is TGTGCCAGCACTCGTACGGGCCGTATATGGGAGACCCAGTACTTC. Translation gives CASTRTGRIWETQYF.

This clonotype has a count of ten or more. The chain uses TRBV10-2 and TRBJ2-7; 14 bases are a match to TRBD2. CDR1 is WSHSY, CDR2 SAAADI, per germline. The CDR3 covers 18 residues. The junction had 10 bases not matched to a gene; V was cut back by 0 bases and J by 6 bases. CDR3 in DNA: TGCGCCAGCAGTGAGTCTATGACTAGCGGGGGGGCCTTTCCCGAGCAGTACTTC. It codes for CASSESMTSGGAFPEQYF.

This clonotype appeared many times. J is TRBJ2-3 and V is TRBV5-8; D is unresolved. Germline values: CDR1 SGHTS, CDR2 YDEGEE. CDR3 size: 14 residues. The V gene lost 0 bases and the J gene lost 8 bases, with 13 bases spanning the gap. CDR3 amino acids: CASSLDAALGTQYF. The CDR3 coding sequence is TGTGCCAGCAGCTTGGACGCAGCCCTGGGTACGCAGTATTTT.

The genes are TRBV7-9 and TRBJ1-1; no firm D call. The CDR3 runs to 16 residues. V was cut by 5 bases and J by 2 bases, with 18 bases left in between. CDR1 is SEHNR, CDR2 FQNEAQ, per germline (reference sequence). The CDR3: CASSPRGQVLNTEAFF. CDR3 in DNA: TGTGCCAGCAGCCCTAGAGGGCAGGTTCTTAACACTGAAGCTTTCTTT.

CDR3 nucleotide sequence: TGCAGTGCTAGGGGACAGGGGGCCAACGTCCTGACTTTC. It encodes CSARGQGANVLTF. The chain couples TRBV20-1 to TRBJ2-6; TRBD1 matches 7 bases. Per the germline V gene, CDR1 is DFQATT and CDR2 is SNEGSKA (reference sequence). CDR3 length equals 13 residues. V gave up 3 bases and J gave up 4 bases; unmatched junction bases: 0.

This chain links TRBV20-1 with TRBJ2-4; possible D gene TRBD2, 6 bases. V lost 1 base and J 6 bases, leaving 16 bases between the germline ends. The V gene's germline CDR1 is DFQATT and CDR2 SNEGSKA (reference sequence). CDR3 size: 15 residues. CDR3 loop: CSARAGDGGSNIQYF. Here the CDR3 DNA reads TGCAGTGCTAGAGCGGGGGACGGTGGGTCAAACATTCAGTACTTC.

V and J are TRBV18 and TRBJ2-7; 7 bases match TRBD1. With V trimmed by 0 bases and J by 2 bases, 7 bases remained unmatched. There are 16 residues in the CDR3. Germline CDR1 is KGHSH and CDR2 is LQKENI. CDR3 coding DNA: TGTGCCAGCTCACCACCGAGGAGACAGGGAGCCTACGAGCAGTACTTC. Amino acids: CASSPPRRQGAYEQYF.

The rearrangement links TRBV5-8 to TRBJ2-3; 7 bases are a match to TRBD1. Germline-derived CDR1 and CDR2 are SGHTS and YDEGEE. V dropped 2 bases and J dropped 4; count of bases not matched to a gene: 7. CDR3 size: 15 residues. The CDR3 region has the DNA TGTGCCAGCAGCTTTGGACAGGCTAGGGCAGATACGCAGTATTTT. As protein: CASSFGQARADTQYF.

This clonotype was seen more than once but under ten times. A read error is possible here, since a much larger clone lies one base away. Without the conserved terminal phenylalanine or tryptophan, this CDR3 likely stems from a read error. V is TRBV19 and J is TRBJ2-7, with D perhaps being TRBD1 or TRBD2 (5 bases each). Trimming shortened V by 5 bases and J by 3 bases, and 17 bases separated the two germline ends. The CDR3 loop spans 15 amino acids. The germline CDR1 and CDR2 sequences are LNHDA and SQIVND (reference sequence). Here the CDR3 DNA reads TGTGCCAGTAGTCCTAACCGGGACGGGGACTACGAGCAGTACTCC. This translates into CASSPNRDGDYEQYS.

In its sample, this clonotype was seen many times. The genes are TRBV7-8 and TRBJ1-2; D is possibly TRBD1 (6 bases). This CDR3 is built from 16 residues. CDR1 is SGHVS, CDR2 FQNEAQ, per germline. The ends were cut back, 1 base at V and 1 base at J, with 13 bases in the middle. In nucleotides, the CDR3 is TGTGCCAGCAGCTTAGTTCGGAAGGGGGGTAACTATGGCTACACCTTC. Translation: CASSLVRKGGNYGYTF. The entire variable domain, with the rest obtained from reference TRBV7-8 and TRBJ1-2, is as follows: GAGVSQSPRYKVAKRGQDVALRCDPISGHVSLFWYQQALGQGPEFLTYFQNEAQLDKSGLPSDRFFAERPEGSVSTLKIQRTQQEDSAVYLCASSLVRKGGNYGYTFGSGTRLTVV.

This clonotype was picked up a small number of times. This could be a read error, since a much larger clone is one nucleotide away. The V and J genes are TRBV10-3 and TRBJ2-1, with D possibly matching TRBD1 (6 bases). The CDR3 sequence is 13 residues long. Germline-derived CDR1 and CDR2 are ENHRY and SYGVKD. The CDR3 loop reads CATSESGDNEQFF. CDR3 bases: TGTGCCACCAGTGAGTCAGGGGACAATGAGCAGTTCTTC.

Many counts were recorded for this clonotype. V gene TRBV6-6 combines with J gene TRBJ2-3; TRBD1 matches at 7 bases. Germline-derived CDR1 and CDR2 are MNHNY and SVGAGI (reference sequence). This CDR3 is 16 amino acids long. J was trimmed by 0 bases and V by 1 base; bases with no gene match: 4. The CDR3 DNA reads TGTGCCAGCAGTTACTGGGGACAGTCTAGCACAGATACGCAGTATTTT. Translation gives CASSYWGQSSTDTQYF.

In this sample, this clonotype turned up many times. The V gene is TRBV7-3, the J gene TRBJ2-1, with 8 bases identical to TRBD2. The CDR3 has 13 residues. The J segment lost 8 bases and the V segment lost 6 bases, leaving 6 bases of the junction unmatched. CDR1 and CDR2 (germline): SGHTA, FQGTGA. The CDR3 loop reads CASSSGDGYEQFF. The CDR3 DNA reads TGTGCCAGCAGTAGCGGGGATGGCTATGAGCAGTTCTTC.

As concerns this clonotype: A much larger clone differs by one base, so this may be a read error. This chain connects TRBV20-1 to TRBJ2-7; TRBD2 agrees at 14 bases. The V and J ends lost 6 bases and 2 bases, in that order; junction bases with no gene match: 6. Germline V gives CDR1 DFQATT, CDR2 SNEGSKA (reference sequence). The CDR3 has 15 amino acids. Here the CDR3 reads CSASGLAGVAYEQYF. Written as DNA, the CDR3 is TGCAGTGCATCGGGACTAGCGGGAGTGGCCTACGAGCAGTACTTC.

The chain recombines TRBV5-1 with TRBJ1-2; 9 bases match TRBD1. Trimming at V came to 4 bases and at J to 6 bases, leaving 10 bases not matched to a gene. This CDR3 contains 15 residues. Germline loops: CDR1 SGHRS, CDR2 YFSETQ. CDR3 in amino acids: CASSEEYRGLDGYTF. The DNA of the CDR3 is TGCGCCAGCAGCGAGGAGTACAGGGGGCTCGATGGCTACACCTTC.